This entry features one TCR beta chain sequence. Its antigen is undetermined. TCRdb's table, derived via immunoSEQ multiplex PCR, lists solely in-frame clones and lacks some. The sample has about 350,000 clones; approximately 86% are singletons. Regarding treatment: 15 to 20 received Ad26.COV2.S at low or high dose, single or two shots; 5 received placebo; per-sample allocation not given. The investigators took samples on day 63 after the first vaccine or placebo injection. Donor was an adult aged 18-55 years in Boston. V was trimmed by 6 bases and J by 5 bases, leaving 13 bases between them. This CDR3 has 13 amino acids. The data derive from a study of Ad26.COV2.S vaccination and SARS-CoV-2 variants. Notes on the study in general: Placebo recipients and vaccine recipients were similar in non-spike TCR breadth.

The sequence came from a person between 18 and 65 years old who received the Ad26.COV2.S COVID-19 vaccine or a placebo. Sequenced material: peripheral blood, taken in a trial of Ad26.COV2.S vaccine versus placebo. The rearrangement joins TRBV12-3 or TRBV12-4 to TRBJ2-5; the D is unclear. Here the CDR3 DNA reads TGTGCCAGCAGCGTAGGAATGTTCGAGACCCAGTACTTC. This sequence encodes CASSVGMFETQYF.